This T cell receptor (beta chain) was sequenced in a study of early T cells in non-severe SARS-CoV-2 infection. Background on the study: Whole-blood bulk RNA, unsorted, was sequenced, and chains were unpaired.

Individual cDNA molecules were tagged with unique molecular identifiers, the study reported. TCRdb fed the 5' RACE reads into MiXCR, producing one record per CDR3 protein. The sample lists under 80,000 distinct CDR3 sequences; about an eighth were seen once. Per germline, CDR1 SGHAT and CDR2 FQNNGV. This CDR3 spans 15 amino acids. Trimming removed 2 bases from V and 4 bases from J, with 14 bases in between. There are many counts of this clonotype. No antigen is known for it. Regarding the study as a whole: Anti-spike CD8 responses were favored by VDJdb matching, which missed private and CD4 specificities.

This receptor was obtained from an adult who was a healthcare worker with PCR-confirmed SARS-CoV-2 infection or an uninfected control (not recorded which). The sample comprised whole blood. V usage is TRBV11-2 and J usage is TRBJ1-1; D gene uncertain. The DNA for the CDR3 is TGTGCCAGCAGCTTATCCCTCGGGTATCGCACTGAAGCTTTCTTT. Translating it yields CASSLSLGYRTEAFF.